The 32 T cell receptor beta chains given below trace back to one sample, sequenced in a study of blood T cell repertoires in COVID-19. Method: immunoSEQ multiplex PCR; TCRdb's copy keeps in-frame clones and lacks some. In the table there are around 100,000 clones, about three quarters of which are singletons. Specimen: peripheral blood. All receptors derive from a man older than 75 with acute or convalescent COVID-19.

The V and J genes are TRBV18 and TRBJ1-1, with D perhaps matching TRBD1 (6 bases). Germline-derived CDR1 and CDR2 are KGHSH and LQKENI. This CDR3 has 12 amino acids. The V end was cut by 4 bases, the J end by 4 bases, with 7 bases between. The CDR3 loop reads CASSLQGTEAFF. For the CDR3, the DNA is TGTGCCAGCTCACTACAGGGCACTGAAGCTTTCTTT. Complete variable domain (other parts from reference TRBV18 and TRBJ1-1): NAGVMQNPRHLVRRRGQEARLRCSPMKGHSHVYWYRQLPEEGLKFMVYLQKENIIDESGMPKERFSAEFPKEGPSILRIQQVVRGDSAAYFCASSLQGTEAFFGQGTRLTVV.

The chain carries TRBV9 and TRBJ1-3, with D perhaps TRBD1 (6 bases). With 0 bases removed from V and 0 bases from J, the gap between germline ends came to 13 bases. CDR1 is SGDLS, CDR2 YYNGEE, per germline. The CDR3 runs to 17 residues. CDR3 DNA sequence: TGTGCCAGCAGCGTAGGGGGTACAGGGTACTCTGGAAACACCATATATTTT. The encoded protein is CASSVGGTGYSGNTIYF. Using reference TRBV9 and TRBJ1-3 for the parts outside the CDR3, the full variable domain is DSGVTQTPKHLITATGQRVTLRCSPRSGDLSVYWYQQSLDQGLQFLIQYYNGEERAKGNILERFSAQQFPDLHSELNLSSLELGDSALYFCASSVGGTGYSGNTIYFGEGSWLTVV.

The rearrangement joins TRBV20-1 to TRBJ1-5; TRBD1 might be the D (6 bases). CDR1 and CDR2 from the germline V gene are DFQATT and SNEGSKA (reference sequence). V was shortened by 3 bases and J by 5 bases, with 11 bases between the two germline ends. This CDR3 spans 13 amino acids. Here the CDR3 reads CSASLGADQPQHF. CDR3 DNA sequence: TGCAGTGCTAGTTTGGGGGCGGATCAGCCCCAGCATTTT.

This clone was observed once. CDR3 DNA sequence: TGTGCCAGCAGCGGTGAGGAGGTCGGCTACAATGAGCAGTTCTTC. It yields the protein CASSGEEVGYNEQFF. The chain uses TRBV9 and TRBJ2-1; a weak D match, TRBD2 (5 bases). The CDR3 length is 15 residues. The V end was cut by 3 bases, the J end by 3 bases, with 13 bases between. Germline CDR1 and CDR2: SGDLS and YYNGEE. Full variable domain (rest looked up from reference TRBV9 and TRBJ2-1): DSGVTQTPKHLITATGQRVTLRCSPRSGDLSVYWYQQSLDQGLQFLIQYYNGEERAKGNILERFSAQQFPDLHSELNLSSLELGDSALYFCASSGEEVGYNEQFFGPGTRLTVL.

This clone was observed a handful of times. The chain recombines TRBV12-5 with TRBJ2-2; the match to TRBD2 covers 8 bases. CDR1 is LGHNT, CDR2 FRNRAP, per germline. The CDR3 is made up of 16 amino acids. After removal of 1 base from V and 5 bases from J, the junction contained 6 bases not matched to a gene. The CDR3 sequence: CASGLDPGLGTGELFF. DNA for the CDR3: TGTGCTAGTGGTTTGGACCCGGGACTAGGTACCGGGGAGCTGTTTTTT.

The genes are TRBV7-3 and TRBJ2-3; D perhaps matches TRBD2 (6 bases). V was shortened by 5 bases and J by 10 bases, with 13 bases between the two germline ends. The CDR3 has 12 residues. Looked up from germline, CDR1 is SGHTA and CDR2 is FQGTGA. The CDR3: CASSPGGKAQYF. The CDR3 DNA sequence: TGTGCCAGCAGCCCCGGGGGTAAAGCGCAGTATTTT.

The gene calls are TRBV27 and TRBJ2-3; D perhaps matches TRBD2 (6 bases). Deletions cut 7 bases from V and 0 bases from J, with 8 bases between. The length of the CDR3 is 13 residues. The germline V gene encodes CDR1 MNHEY and CDR2 SMNVEV (reference sequence). CDR3: CASKAGSTDTQYF. The CDR3 DNA sequence: TGTGCCAGCAAGGCGGGGAGCACAGATACGCAGTATTTT.

The rearrangement uses TRBV7-2 and TRBJ2-7, with D maybe TRBD2 (5 bases). CDR1 is SGHTA, CDR2 FQGNSA, per germline. V was shortened by 2 bases and J by 0 bases, with 14 bases between the two germline ends. CDR3 length equals 16 residues. CDR3 residues: CASSLMAGHSSYEQYF. Written as DNA, the CDR3 is TGTGCCAGCAGCTTAATGGCGGGCCATAGCTCCTACGAGCAGTACTTC. Drawing the rest from reference TRBV7-2 and TRBJ2-7, the complete variable domain is GAGVSQSPSNKVTEKGKDVELRCDPISGHTALYWYRQSLGQGLEFLIYFQGNSAPDKSGLPSDRFSAERTGGSVSTLTIQRTQQEDSAVYLCASSLMAGHSSYEQYFGPGTRLTVT.

The chain couples TRBV10-2 to TRBJ2-7; D is unclear. Trimming shortened V by 4 bases and J by 4 bases, and 14 bases separated the two germline ends. This CDR3 spans 14 amino acids. The germline gives CDR1 WSHSY, CDR2 SAAADI. CDR3 in amino acids: CASSVSGFGYEQYF. The CDR3 DNA follows: TGCGCCAGCAGTGTGAGTGGGTTCGGGTACGAGCAGTACTTC.

This clone was counted a few times. This sequence joins TRBV28 and TRBJ1-2; a weak D match, TRBD1 (5 bases). The CDR3 is 12 residues long. Germline V gives CDR1 MDHEN, CDR2 SYDVKM. With 7 bases removed from V and 4 bases from J, the gap between germline ends came to 10 bases. The CDR3 nucleotides are TGTGCCAGCAATGGGGGGAGCTATGGCTACACCTTC. It specifies CASNGGSYGYTF.

This clone came up a few times. The V call is TRBV7-2, the J call TRBJ1-2, with TRBD1 as a possible D gene (6 bases). Germline-derived CDR1 and CDR2 are SGHTA and FQGNSA. The CDR3 consists of 13 residues. The V end lost 2 bases, the J end lost 8 bases, and 12 bases lay between the germline ends. Written as DNA, the CDR3 is TGTGCCAGCAGCTTACCAGGGGCTCTCGGCTACACCTTC. It specifies CASSLPGALGYTF.

This clone has only a few counts. This chain connects TRBV3-1 (or the pseudogene TRBV3-2) to TRBJ2-5, with a weak D call TRBD2 (5 bases). Germline CDR1 reads LGHDT; CDR2 reads YNNKEL (reference sequence). V was shortened by 1 base and J by 6 bases, with 12 bases between the two germline ends. The CDR3 loop spans 14 amino acids. The CDR3 protein is CASSQAAGQQTQYF. The CDR3 bases are TGTGCCAGCAGCCAAGCGGCGGGTCAACAGACCCAGTACTTC.

The chain carries TRBV29-1 and TRBJ2-7; weak D call: TRBD2 (6 bases). Per germline, CDR1 SQVTM and CDR2 ANQGSEA. V was cut by 3 bases and J by 5 bases, with 20 bases left in between. The CDR3 runs to 15 residues. The CDR3 nucleotides read TGCAGCGTTGAGAGCTTTGGGGGGAGTGGAAACGAGCAGTACTTC. This sequence encodes CSVESFGGSGNEQYF.

The genes are TRBV28 and TRBJ1-1, with D uncertain. Germline CDR1 is MDHEN and CDR2 is SYDVKM. The CDR3 is 14 amino acids. V was clipped by 4 bases and J by 5 bases, with 14 bases between them. In nucleotides, the CDR3 is TGTGCCAGCAGTTCACGGTGGGAGAGGACTGAAGCTTTCTTT. Translating gives CASSSRWERTEAFF.

In DNA, the CDR3 is TGTGCCAGCAGCCAAGACCTAGCGGGCCCTAGCACAGATACGCAGTATTTT. This translates into CASSQDLAGPSTDTQYF. The V call is TRBV14, the J call TRBJ2-3, with 8 bases identical to TRBD2. The CDR3 runs to 17 residues. V lost 0 bases to trimming and J lost 0 bases; unmatched junction nucleotides: 5. Germline CDR1 is SGHDN and CDR2 is FVKESK.

The chain couples TRBV24-1 to TRBJ1-2; D is unresolved. The CDR3 sequence is 12 residues long. The germline V gene encodes CDR1 KGHDR and CDR2 SFDVKD. V shed 6 bases and J shed 8 bases, with 12 bases lying between them. The CDR3 sequence is CATSTTNKGYTF. The CDR3 DNA sequence: TGTGCCACCAGTACCACAAATAAAGGCTACACCTTC.

V usage is TRBV11-2 and J usage is TRBJ2-7; 9 nucleotides agree with TRBD2. Trimming took 5 bases from V and 6 from J; bases not matched to a gene: 11. From germline, CDR1 is SGHAT and CDR2 FQNNGV. This CDR3 contains 15 residues. The CDR3 coding sequence is TGTGCCAGCAGCCCCCCAGGCGGGAGGGCTCGCGAGCAGTACTTC. Residues: CASSPPGGRAREQYF.

V is TRBV7-2 and J is TRBJ1-2; D ambiguous. There are 12 residues in the CDR3. With 0 bases removed from V and 5 bases from J, the gap between germline ends came to 4 bases. The germline gives CDR1 SGHTA, CDR2 FQGNSA. CDR3 sequence: CASSLARYGYTF. CDR3 in DNA: TGTGCCAGCAGCTTAGCTCGTTATGGCTACACCTTC.

The gene calls are TRBV28 and TRBJ1-6, with 7 bases aligning to TRBD1. CDR1 and CDR2 (germline): MDHEN, SYDVKM. Germline trimming cut 5 bases from V and 8 bases from J; bases unmatched to any gene: 15. The CDR3 extends over 17 amino acids. DNA for the CDR3: TGTGCCAGCAGTCCTCCTCGGGACAGTACAGTCCATTCACCCCTCCACTTT. Its protein is CASSPPRDSTVHSPLHF. The variable domain in full, with the rest retrieved from reference TRBV28 and TRBJ1-6, is DVKVTQSSRYLVKRTGEKVFLECVQDMDHENMFWYRQDPGLGLRLIYFSYDVKMKEKGDIPEGYSVSREKKERFSLILESASTNQTSMYLCASSPPRDSTVHSPLHFGNGTRLTVT.

This sequence joins TRBV4-2 and TRBJ1-3; a weak D match, TRBD1 (6 bases). The CDR3 contains 14 residues. Germline CDR1 LGHNA, CDR2 YNFKEQ. V lost 3 bases and J lost 8, with 14 bases in between. The CDR3 DNA sequence: TGTGCCAGCAGCCAGGGCCCCAGGGGAGACACCATATATTTT. Residues: CASSQGPRGDTIYF.

V and J are TRBV11-3 and TRBJ2-7, with 12 bases that match TRBD2. V shed 6 bases, J shed 4 bases, and the junction held 13 bases outside the gene matches. The CDR3 consists of 17 residues. The germline V gene encodes CDR1 SGHNT and CDR2 YENEEA. The CDR3 is CASSFPPGLAGTYEQYF. As DNA, the CDR3 is TGTGCCAGCAGTTTCCCCCCAGGACTAGCGGGAACGTACGAGCAGTACTTC.

This clone was seen only a few times. The rearrangement uses TRBV28 and TRBJ1-5; no firm D call. Germline V gives CDR1 MDHEN, CDR2 SYDVKM. The CDR3 extends over 15 amino acids. V lost 6 bases and J lost 2, with 14 bases in between. The CDR3 loop reads CASRASQVGNQPQHF. The CDR3 nucleotides are TGTGCCAGCAGAGCAAGCCAGGTTGGCAATCAGCCCCAGCATTTT.

The chain has TRBV5-6 and TRBJ1-2, with 10 bases that match TRBD1. The germline CDR1 and CDR2 sequences are SGHDT and YYEEEE. Trimming at V came to 6 bases and at J to 7 bases, leaving 15 bases not matched to a gene. The CDR3 covers 16 residues. CDR3 nucleotide sequence: TGTGCCAGCATCCTCGGTGGGACAGGGGCGCTCGGTGGCTACACCTTC. Protein: CASILGGTGALGGYTF.

The chain has TRBV20-1 and TRBJ1-3; no reliable D call. With 1 base removed from V and 4 bases from J, the gap between germline ends came to 2 bases. The germline gives CDR1 DFQATT, CDR2 SNEGSKA (reference sequence). This CDR3 region has 11 residues. Written as DNA, the CDR3 is TGCAGTGCTAGAGCAGGAAACACCATATATTTT. The encoded protein is CSARAGNTIYF.

The chain combines TRBV24-1 with TRBJ2-5, with 7 nucleotides matching TRBD1. The J segment lost 3 bases and the V segment lost 3 bases, leaving 3 bases of the junction unmatched. The CDR3 runs to 14 residues. CDR1 and CDR2 from the germline V gene are KGHDR and SFDVKD. Here the CDR3 DNA reads TGTGCCACCAGTGATCCCGGGACAGAAGAGACCCAGTACTTC. Translated: CATSDPGTEETQYF.

This clone was counted only a few times. V gene TRBV5-5 combines with J gene TRBJ2-1, with 14 bases that match TRBD2. V lost 3 bases to trimming and J lost 10 bases; unmatched junction nucleotides: 6. The germline V gene has CDR1 SGHKS and CDR2 YYEKEE (reference sequence). The CDR3 totals 15 residues. CDR3 in DNA: TGTGCCAGCAGCTGGGGACTAGCGGGAGAAGGAGAGCAGTTCTTC. This translates into CASSWGLAGEGEQFF.

The J gene is TRBJ2-7, the V gene TRBV19; 7 positions match TRBD1. J was trimmed by 6 bases and V by 3 bases; bases with no gene match: 8. Germline loops: CDR1 LNHDA, CDR2 SQIVND (reference sequence). This CDR3 comprises 14 residues. The CDR3 nucleotides read TGTGCCAGTAGTATCCCGGGACAGAGGTTCGAGCAGTACTTC. Its protein is CASSIPGQRFEQYF.

The rearrangement links TRBV9 to TRBJ2-3; D call uncertain. The length of the CDR3 is 15 residues. V gave up 3 bases and J gave up 1 base, with 12 bases separating them. Germline values: CDR1 SGDLS, CDR2 YYNGEE. The CDR3, as DNA: TGTGCCAGCAGCGCCCGCGAAGGAGGCACAGATACGCAGTATTTT. Translating it yields CASSAREGGTDTQYF.

This rearrangement joins TRBV28 to TRBJ2-2; D remains ambiguous. Trimming stripped 3 bases from V and 1 base from J, with 9 bases between. This CDR3 has 15 residues. CDR1 and CDR2 (germline): MDHEN, SYDVKM. CDR3 sequence (DNA): TGTGCCAGCAGTTTGTCTCCTATGAACACCGGGGAGCTGTTTTTT. Translated, it gives CASSLSPMNTGELFF.

The chain joins TRBV6-2 or TRBV6-3 to TRBJ1-6; D is possibly TRBD1 (6 bases). Per the germline V gene, CDR1 is MNHEY and CDR2 is SVGEGT. The V end was cut by 4 bases, the J end by 9 bases, with 16 bases between. The CDR3 is made up of 15 amino acids. CDR3: CASSLDSASGSPLHF. Written as DNA, the CDR3 is TGTGCCAGCAGTTTGGACAGCGCGAGTGGTTCACCCCTCCACTTT.

The gene calls are TRBV7-2 and TRBJ2-7, with 13 bases aligning to TRBD2. The CDR3 totals 15 residues. The junction had 2 bases not matched to a gene; V was cut back by 3 bases and J by 3 bases. Germline V gene sequence: CDR1 SGHTA, CDR2 FQGNSA. The CDR3 DNA reads as TGTGCCAGCAGCTTCCGACTAGCGGGGGGCTACGAGCAGTACTTC. This gives the protein CASSFRLAGGYEQYF.

This clone has a handful of counts. Here the CDR3 reads CATSRETGGGEKLFF. The CDR3 DNA follows: TGTGCCACCAGCAGGGAGACAGGGGGCGGCGAAAAACTGTTTTTT. This chain uses TRBV15 with TRBJ1-4, with 10 bases matching TRBD1. In germline, CDR1 is LNHNV, CDR2 YYDKDF (reference sequence). This CDR3 has 15 residues. The V and J ends lost 3 bases and 8 bases, in that order; junction bases with no gene match: 6.